Presented here are 2 T cell receptor beta chains from one specimen sequenced in a study of T cells after yellow fever vaccination. TCRdb fed the 5' RACE reads into MiXCR, producing one record per CDR3 protein. The sample records about 320,000 distinct CDR3 sequences, around 4.4% being singletons. Sequencing was performed on PBMCs, taken 15 days after the yellow fever booster vaccination. These receptor sequences come from a man aged 18 to 30 who received the YFV17D yellow fever vaccine.

CDR3 DNA: TGTGCCAGCAGCTTATCCAATAGCAATCAGCCCCAGCATTTT. Amino acid sequence: CASSLSNSNQPQHF. V usage is TRBV7-9 and J usage is TRBJ1-5, with no clear D. The CDR3 is 14 amino acids. Deletions cut 2 bases from V and 0 bases from J, with 5 bases between. Looked up from germline, CDR1 is SEHNR and CDR2 is FQNEAQ (reference sequence).

This clonotype was found many times. The V call is TRBV5-1, the J call TRBJ1-1; 7 bases match TRBD1. CDR1 and CDR2 (germline): SGHRS, YFSETQ. The CDR3 contains 14 residues. With 4 bases clipped from V and 6 bases from J, the junction kept 9 bases outside the gene matches. In DNA form, the CDR3 reads TGCGCCAGCAGCCCACCCCGACAGGGCTCTGAAGCTTTCTTT. Translation gives CASSPPRQGSEAFF.